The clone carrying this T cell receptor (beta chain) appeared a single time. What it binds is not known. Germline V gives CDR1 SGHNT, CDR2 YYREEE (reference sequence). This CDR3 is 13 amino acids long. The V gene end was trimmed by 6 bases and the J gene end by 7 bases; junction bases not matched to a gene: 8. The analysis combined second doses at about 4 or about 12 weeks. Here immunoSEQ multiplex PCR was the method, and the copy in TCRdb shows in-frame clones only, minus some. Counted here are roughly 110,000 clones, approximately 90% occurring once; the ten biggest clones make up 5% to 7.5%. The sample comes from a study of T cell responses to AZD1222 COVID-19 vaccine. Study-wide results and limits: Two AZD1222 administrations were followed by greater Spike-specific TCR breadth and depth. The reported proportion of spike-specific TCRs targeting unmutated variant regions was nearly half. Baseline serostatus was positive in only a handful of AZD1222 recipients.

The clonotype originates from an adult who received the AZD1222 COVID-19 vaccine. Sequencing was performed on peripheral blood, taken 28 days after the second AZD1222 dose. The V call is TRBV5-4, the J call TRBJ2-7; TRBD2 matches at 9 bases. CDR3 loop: CASNKRGAGEQYF. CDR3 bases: TGTGCCAGCAACAAGCGGGGGGCGGGAGAGCAGTACTTC.